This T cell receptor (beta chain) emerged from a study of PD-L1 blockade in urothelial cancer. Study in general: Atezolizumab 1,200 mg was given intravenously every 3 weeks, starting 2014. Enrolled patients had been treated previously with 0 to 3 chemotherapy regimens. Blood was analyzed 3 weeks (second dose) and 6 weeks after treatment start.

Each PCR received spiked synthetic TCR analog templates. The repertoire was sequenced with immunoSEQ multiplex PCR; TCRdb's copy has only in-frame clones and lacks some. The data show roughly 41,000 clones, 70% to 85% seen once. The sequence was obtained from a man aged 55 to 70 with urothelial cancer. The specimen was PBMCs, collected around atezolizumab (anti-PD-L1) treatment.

CDR3 residues: CASSQEGRQVGNTIYF. CDR3 DNA sequence: TGCGCCAGCAGCCAAGAAGGACGACAGGTTGGGAACACCATATATTTT. V gene TRBV4-1 combines with J gene TRBJ1-3, with D possibly matching TRBD1 (6 bases). This CDR3 region has 16 residues. Trimming stripped 0 bases from V and 7 bases from J, with 16 bases between. Germline V lookup: CDR1 MGHRA, CDR2 YSYEKL.